This is a list of T cell receptor beta chains from one sample in a study of control samples from healthy donors and cancer patients. The table came from immunoSEQ multiplex PCR; TCRdb's copy has only in-frame clones and leaves some out. In the table there are 120,000 or so clones, roughly 84% of which are singletons. Input material: blood. The origin of the receptors is a middle-aged man in good health. CDR3s include the opening cysteine and the closing phenylalanine or tryptophan. D genes are given only for firm matches. Clone size appears in some rows only: once, few, many, or a class for an expanded clone.

NA	TRBV18	TRBJ2-7	TRBD2	TGTGCCAGCTCACCACAACTAGCGGCAGTTTCCCGAGAGCAGTACTTC	CASSPQLAAVSREQYF
NA	TRBV11-3	TRBJ2-7	NA	TGTGCCAGCAATGGGGGGTCCTACGAGCAGTACTTC	CASNGGSYEQYF
NA	TRBV14	TRBJ1-1	NA	TGTGCCAGCAGCCAAGCGGGCATGAACACTGAAGCTTTCTTT	CASSQAGMNTEAFF
NA	TRBV13	TRBJ1-1	NA	TGTGCCAGCAGCTTATTGGGGGCGTTGGTCACTGAAGCTTTCTTT	CASSLLGALVTEAFF
NA	TRBV25-1	TRBJ2-6	NA	TGTGCCAGCACCAAACGGGGGGCCGGGGCCAACGTCCTGACTTTC	CASTKRGAGANVLTF
NA	TRBV3-1/TRBV3-2	TRBJ1-3	TRBD1	TGTGCCAGCAGACAAGGCCAGGGGGCCACCATATATTTT	CASRQGQGATIYF
NA	TRBV10-3	TRBJ1-5	NA	TGTGCCATCAGTGAGGAGTATAGCAATCAGCCCCAGCATTTT	CAISEEYSNQPQHF
few	TRBV7-8	TRBJ1-1	NA	TGTGCCAGCAGCACCCTGATCCAGGGTCGCATGAACACTGAAGCTTTCTTT	CASSTLIQGRMNTEAFF
NA	TRBV5-1	TRBJ1-1	NA	TGCGCCAGCAGCGTTACCGGACGGGGGAACACTGAAGCTTTCTTT	CASSVTGRGNTEAFF
NA	TRBV12-5	TRBJ1-2	TRBD1	TGTGCTAGTGGTTTCGAGGGGGCGGGGCGAAGCTACACCTTC	CASGFEGAGRSYTF
few	TRBV7-9	TRBJ2-7	TRBD1	TGTGCCAGCAGCCGCCAGGGGACAGGGGCCACAAATCCTTACTACGAGCAGTACTTC	CASSRQGTGATNPYYEQYF
few	TRBV10-1	TRBJ2-5	TRBD2	TGCGCCATCCAGACTAGCGACCAAGAGACCCAGTACTTC	CAIQTSDQETQYF
NA	TRBV12-3/TRBV12-4	TRBJ1-3	NA	TGTGCCAGCAGCTACGGCTTCGGAAACACCATATATTTT	CASSYGFGNTIYF
NA	TRBV18	TRBJ1-1	NA	TGTGCCAGCTCTCCAACAGGCAAGAACACTGAAGCTTTCTTT	CASSPTGKNTEAFF
once	TRBV3-1/TRBV3-2	TRBJ2-1	TRBD1	TGTGCCAGCAGCCCTCCGGGACAGAGCTCCTACAATGAGCAGTTCTTC	CASSPPGQSSYNEQFF
once	TRBV7-3	TRBJ2-5	NA	TGTGCCAGCAGCTTAACGGGAGGGGGACGTCAAGAGACCCAGTACTTC	CASSLTGGGRQETQYF
NA	TRBV18	TRBJ1-1	NA	TGTGCCAGCTCACCAATTGAGGTCAACACTGAAGCTTTCTTT	CASSPIEVNTEAFF
few	TRBV10-3	TRBJ1-5	NA	TGTGCCATCAGTGAGTATGCAGGGGACAATCAGCCCCAGCATTTT	CAISEYAGDNQPQHF
NA	TRBV7-8	TRBJ1-1	TRBD1	TGTGCCAGCAGCTTAGGCTCTGCCGCCGGGACAGGGGGCACTGAAGCTTTCTTT	CASSLGSAAGTGGTEAFF
NA	TRBV6-5	TRBJ1-2	TRBD1	TGTGCCAGCAGTTACTCAAACAGGGGTTATGGCTACACCTTC	CASSYSNRGYGYTF
NA	TRBV5-6	TRBJ2-7	NA	TGTGCCAGCAGCTTGGTCGTCGTGGGCGGGGCCGAATACGAGCAGTACTTC	CASSLVVVGGAEYEQYF
NA	TRBV6-1	TRBJ2-2	TRBD2	TGTGCCAGCAGTGAAGAGAGCGGGGGGATAACCGGGGAGCTGTTTTTT	CASSEESGGITGELFF
NA	TRBV10-2	TRBJ1-2	NA	TGCGCCAGCTATCAGGGAGGCTACACCTTC	CASYQGGYTF
NA	TRBV7-2	TRBJ2-7	NA	TGTGCCAGCAGCTTAGGATCAGCAAGGAGCTCCTACGAGCAGTACTTC	CASSLGSARSSYEQYF
NA	TRBV12-5	TRBJ1-4	NA	TGTGCTAGTGGTTTGCGGGCAACTAATGAAAAACTGTTTTTT	CASGLRATNEKLFF
NA	TRBV19	TRBJ2-3	NA	TGTGCCAGTAGTATTCCCCCCCTCATTTGCACAGATACGCAGTATTTT	CASSIPPLICTDTQYF
NA	TRBV7-2	TRBJ1-2	NA	TGTGCCAGCAGCTTAAACCCAGGGACCTATGGCTACACCTTC	CASSLNPGTYGYTF
once	TRBV6-5	TRBJ1-6	NA	TGTGCCAGCAAGAGACAGCCGTCCAATAATTCACCCCTCCACTTT	CASKRQPSNNSPLHF
NA	TRBV9	TRBJ1-1	NA	TGTGCCAGCAGCGTACAGGGGTTCATGAACACTGAAGCTTTCTTT	CASSVQGFMNTEAFF
few	TRBV3-1/TRBV3-2	TRBJ2-7	TRBD2	TGTGCCAGCAGCCAGCCGGGGGGGGGCTACGAGCAGTACTTC	CASSQPGGGYEQYF
NA	TRBV7-9	TRBJ2-2	NA	TGTGCCAGCAGCTTAGGATTTACCGGGGAGCTGTTTTTT	CASSLGFTGELFF
NA	TRBV6-2/TRBV6-3	TRBJ2-1	TRBD2	TGTGCCAGCAGTTACCCGGGGCAGCGGGGGAGCTCCTACAATGAGCAGTTCTTC	CASSYPGQRGSSYNEQFF
few	TRBV7-8	TRBJ1-5	NA	TGTGCCAGCAGCTTAGTACCGGTGGGTCAGCCCCAGCATTTT	CASSLVPVGQPQHF
NA	TRBV30	TRBJ1-1	NA	TGTGCCTGGAGGCCTCAGGGTTACACTGAAGCTTTCTTT	CAWRPQGYTEAFF
NA	TRBV20-1	TRBJ2-7	TRBD2	TGCAGTGCTAGTCCCCCCGTTTTAGCGGGGTTTTCCTACGAGCAGTACTTC	CSASPPVLAGFSYEQYF
NA	TRBV5-1	TRBJ1-4	TRBD1	TGCGCCAGCAGTTATTCCGACAGGGCATCGCATGAAAAACTGTTTTTT	CASSYSDRASHEKLFF
NA	TRBV7-2	TRBJ1-2	NA	TGTGCCAGCAGCTCCGATTCTGGACCGAGGGGCTACACCTTC	CASSSDSGPRGYTF
NA	TRBV6-5	TRBJ1-6	NA	TGTGCCAGCAGCCCAACAGGAACAAATTCACCCCTCCACTTT	CASSPTGTNSPLHF
once	TRBV4-1	TRBJ1-5	NA	TGCGCCAGCAGCCAAGACAGCTCGAGACCTGGGGCCCAGCATTTT	CASSQDSSRPGAQHF
NA	TRBV15	TRBJ2-4	NA	TGTGCCACCAGGGTGGGTCTATTAGCCAAAAACATTCAGTACTTC	CATRVGLLAKNIQYF
few	TRBV6-5	TRBJ1-5	NA	TGTGCCAGCAGTTACACAATCTATGACAATCAGCCCCAGCATTTT	CASSYTIYDNQPQHF
NA	TRBV29-1	TRBJ2-2	NA	TGCAGCGTTGTGTCCAGGGTAGACACCGGGGAGCTGTTTTTT	CSVVSRVDTGELFF
NA	TRBV4-3	TRBJ2-3	NA	TGCGCCAGCAGCCAAGGGGGGGCACACACAGATACGCAGTATTTT	CASSQGGAHTDTQYF
NA	TRBV6-5	TRBJ2-7	NA	TGTGCCAGCAGGCCGGGACCTCACTACGAGCAGTACTTC	CASRPGPHYEQYF
NA	TRBV7-9	TRBJ1-4	NA	TGTGCCAGCAGCGCTTGGAATAGTCAGGGCGAAAAACTGTTTTTT	CASSAWNSQGEKLFF
NA	TRBV5-5	TRBJ1-2	NA	TGTGCCAGCAGCTTCAAAGGCGGCTATGGCTACACCTTC	CASSFKGGYGYTF